This is a list of T cell receptor beta chains from one sample in a study of cytomegalovirus exposure and HLA in healthy donors. Assay used: immunoSEQ multiplex PCR; TCRdb lists only in-frame clones, some missing. The sample lists hundreds of thousands of clones, around four fifths occurring once. The specimen was PBMCs. Receptors originate from a boy younger than 18 in good health and CMV-seronegative. Both conserved end residues are part of each CDR3.

>TRBV29-1|13|TRBJ2-7
CSVNPGQGSEQYF
>TRBV6-5|14|TRBJ2-1
CASTELAGVNEQFF
>TRBV6-5|13|TRBJ1-2
CASSPGSNYGYTF
>TRBV6-5|13|TRBJ1-1
CASSLGGSAEAFF
>TRBV7-2|12|TRBJ1-1
CALGQPNTEAFF
>TRBV6-5|15|TRBJ1-2
CASSYSDRVNYGYTF
>TRBV2|13|TRBJ1-5
CASSAQSNQPQHF
>TRBV5-1|14|TRBJ1-4
CASSPGTGKEKLFF
>TRBV19|15|TRBJ2-2
CASTIAGGSTGELFF
>TRBV10-3|16|TRBJ2-5
CAISALPDFPEGTQYF
>TRBV29-1|15|TRBJ1-2
CSVRDRDTPLYGYTF
>TRBV15|16|TRBJ1-5
CATSRGLTGGSQPQHF
>TRBV7-9|12|TRBJ1-4
CASSLVSEKLFF
>TRBV10-3|12|TRBJ2-3
CAISESSDTQYF
>TRBV27|13|TRBJ1-1
CATRGGYGTEAFF
>TRBV29-1|14|TRBJ2-3
CSVDPSGGADTQYF
>TRBV28|13|TRBJ2-1
CASWTGESNEQFF
>TRBV10-3|15|TRBJ1-4
CAISEPTGGAEKLFF
>TRBV4-2|16|TRBJ1-1
CASSQGTGGESTEAFF
>TRBV27|14|TRBJ1-1
CASSGQGANTEAFF
>TRBV4-1|18|TRBJ1-6
CASSRNLQGGSYNSPLHF
>TRBV2|10|TRBJ1-1
CASGGTEAFF
>TRBV9|16|TRBJ2-1
CASSVGQAGVYNEQFF
>TRBV7-9|16|TRBJ2-6
CASSFVQFSGANVLTF
>TRBV2|13|TRBJ1-5
CAGSYSRNQPQHF
>TRBV4-1|16|TRBJ2-7
CASSQEGEGRAYEQYF
>TRBV9|14|TRBJ1-2
CASSVGGRNYGYTF
>TRBV27|13|TRBJ2-7
CASSLQDSYEQYF
>TRBV6-5|15|TRBJ1-4
CASSWALGGNEKLFF
>TRBV4-1|15|TRBJ1-2
CASSSNRVRRYGYTF
>TRBV9|14|TRBJ2-4
CASSQNIDPNIQYF
>TRBV7-9|14|TRBJ1-1
CSSSLNLGHTEAFF
>TRBV5-1|17|TRBJ2-2
CASSQGDRVDIGGELFF
>TRBV5-1|19|TRBJ1-1
CASSLPQTTGRFFNTEAFF
>TRBV7-2|14|TRBJ1-3
CASSLYRNGNTIYF
>TRBV5-4|12|TRBJ2-5
CASSSAQETQYF
>TRBV19|16|TRBJ1-5
CASQDRGKYSNQPQHF
>TRBV5-8|17|TRBJ1-1
CASSFDRGPPPNTEAFF
>TRBV27|16|TRBJ2-1
CASGRMPGQSYNEQFF
>TRBV23-1|14|TRBJ1-2
CASSPPDKHYGYTF
>TRBV7-6|17|TRBJ1-3
CASSPGRGSYSGNTIYF
>TRBV6-5|15|TRBJ2-1
CASSYSTEAYNEQFF
>TRBV19|16|TRBJ2-7
CASSIEGTGFSYEQYF
>TRBV6-5|13|TRBJ2-1
CASSYSRDSEQFF
>TRBV2|14|TRBJ1-6
CASTWSLHNSPLHF
>TRBV5-4|15|TRBJ1-1
CASSAGTGRRTEAFF
>TRBV7-9|14|TRBJ1-4
CASSLATGNEKLFF
>TRBV5-1|13|TRBJ1-1
CASSFSGGTEAFF
>TRBV27|13|TRBJ2-7
CASSFGQVYEQYF
>TRBV6-5|12|TRBJ1-5
CASSNRDQPQHF
>TRBV6-5|15|TRBJ1-1
CASSYSTGQGAEAFF
>TRBV25-1|17|TRBJ2-7
CASSGPSIARSSYEQYF
>TRBV5-4|18|TRBJ1-3
CASSLALSTGISGNTIYF
>TRBV5-6|16|TRBJ1-6
CASSFHPSSYNSPLHF
>TRBV6-6|14|TRBJ1-1
CASSYSWEDTEAFF